These 10 T cell receptor beta chains were all obtained from the same sample, sequenced in a study of liver allograft versus peripheral blood T cells. Overall study: Transplanted livers held T cell receptor repertoires, and these were compared with repertoires in recipients' peripheral blood.

Via MiXCR, TCRdb re-called the reads, giving one row per CDR3 protein. The sample holds approximately 3,500 distinct CDR3 sequences, roughly 14% seen once. These TCRs come from a human patient who had a liver transplant. Some of the T cells may derive from the graft donor.

The chain links TRBV7-9 to TRBJ2-2, with D maybe TRBD1 (6 bases). There are 16 residues in the CDR3. In germline, CDR1 is SEHNR, CDR2 FQNEAQ (reference sequence). The V end was cut by 7 bases, the J end by 3 bases, with 18 bases between. CDR3 amino acids: CASTRTAWADTGELFF. CDR3 in DNA: TGTGCCAGCACCAGGACAGCCTGGGCGGACACCGGGGAGCTGTTTTTT.

J is TRBJ2-7 and V is TRBV5-6; possibly TRBD1 for D (5 bases). V lost 2 bases to trimming and J lost 0 bases, with 9 bases between them. The length of the CDR3 is 14 residues. CDR1 is SGHDT, CDR2 YYEEEE, per germline. The CDR3 region has the DNA TGTGCCAGCAGCTTTGGGGCAAGCTCCTACGAGCAGTACTTC. It codes for CASSFGASSYEQYF.

The chain links TRBV7-6 to TRBJ1-2; D not resolved. With 5 bases removed from V and 7 bases from J, the gap between germline ends came to 14 bases. Germline V gives CDR1 SGHVS, CDR2 FNYEAQ. This CDR3 has 13 amino acids. This chain's CDR3 is CASSRDMAGGYTF. CDR3 coding DNA: TGTGCCAGCAGCCGCGACATGGCAGGTGGCTACACCTTC.

This clonotype qualifies as medium-sized. The chain uses TRBV19 and TRBJ1-5, with D tentatively TRBD1 (6 bases). Germline loops: CDR1 LNHDA, CDR2 SQIVND (reference sequence). This CDR3 has 14 amino acids. Trimming pared 5 bases from V and 15 bases from J, leaving 23 bases between. DNA for the CDR3: TGTGCCAGTAGTTCGGGGGCGCAGATTAGGCCAGGGCATTTT. Residues: CASSSGAQIRPGHF.

By sample share, this clonotype is medium-sized. V usage is TRBV24-1 and J usage is TRBJ2-7; TRBD1 agrees at 8 bases. The trim removed 4 bases at V and 6 bases at J, leaving 10 bases unmatched. Germline V lookup: CDR1 KGHDR, CDR2 SFDVKD. This CDR3 is built from 15 residues. The CDR3 sequence is CATSDSGQGGREQYF. In DNA form, the CDR3 reads TGTGCCACCAGTGACTCCGGACAGGGTGGGCGCGAGCAGTACTTC.

Sample share makes this clonotype medium-sized. The V gene is TRBV27, the J gene TRBJ2-7; 8 bases match TRBD1. The CDR3 contains 14 residues. Germline V gene data show CDR1 as MNHEY and CDR2 as SMNVEV (reference sequence). With V trimmed by 6 bases and J by 2 bases, 6 bases remained unmatched. The CDR3 is CASRPGTGAYEQYF. The CDR3 region has the DNA TGTGCCAGCAGGCCCGGGACAGGAGCCTACGAGCAGTACTTC.

This rearrangement joins TRBV18 to TRBJ1-6; 8 bases line up with TRBD1. With V trimmed by 2 bases and J by 8 bases, 8 bases remained unmatched. The CDR3 extends over 16 amino acids. Germline assignment: CDR1 KGHSH and CDR2 LQKENI. The DNA for the CDR3 is TGTGCCAGCTCACCAGGACAGGGTGAGTCTTATTCACCCCTCCACTTT. Translated, it gives CASSPGQGESYSPLHF.

This clonotype is labeled medium-sized. The J gene is TRBJ1-5, the V gene TRBV6-5, with 7 bases aligning to TRBD1. Germline CDR1 reads MNHEY; CDR2 reads SVGAGI. CDR3 length: 16 amino acids. V was pared by 6 bases and J by 4 bases, with 12 bases of the junction left unmatched. CDR3 loop: CASRRLWGGQNQPQHF. CDR3 DNA sequence: TGTGCCAGCAGACGACTCTGGGGGGGACAGAATCAGCCCCAGCATTTT.

This chain links TRBV3-1 with TRBJ1-2; D is unresolved. CDR3 size: 13 residues. Germline assignment: CDR1 LGHDT and CDR2 YNNKEL (reference sequence). V gave up 3 bases and J gave up 2 bases, with 7 bases separating them. CDR3 in DNA: TGTGCCAGCAGCCAGGGAGGGAACTATGGCTACACCTTC. Its translation is CASSQGGNYGYTF. The whole variable domain, remainder taken from reference TRBV3-1 and TRBJ1-2, is DTAVSQTPKYLVTQMGNDKSIKCEQNLGHDTMYWYKQDSKKFLKIMFSYNNKELIINETVPNRFSPKSPDKAHLNLHINSLELGDSAVYFCASSQGGNYGYTFGSGTRLTVV.

This clonotype ranks as medium-sized. The genes are TRBV29-1 and TRBJ2-7; D is ambiguous. Germline V gene data show CDR1 as SQVTM and CDR2 as ANQGSEA. The CDR3 contains 13 residues. Trimming took off 4 bases at V and 0 bases at J, with 10 bases between the two ends. CDR3 sequence reads: CSVGFLSSYEQYF. In DNA form, the CDR3 reads TGCAGCGTTGGATTCCTAAGCTCCTACGAGCAGTACTTC.